A single sample gave rise to the 19 T cell receptor beta chains below, sequenced in a study of T cell responses to AZD1222 COVID-19 vaccine. TCRdb's copy holds only in-frame clones and misses some; the assay was immunoSEQ multiplex PCR. The sample lists 90,000 to 120,000 clones, about 94% occurring once. The starting material was peripheral blood, obtained on day 0 of AZD1222 vaccination. These receptors were collected from an adult in good health.

CDR3 protein: CASSDRGEEKLFF. CDR3 nucleotide sequence: TGTGCCAGCAGCGACAGGGGAGAAGAAAAACTGTTTTTT. The rearrangement uses TRBV5-4 and TRBJ1-4; 8 nucleotides line up with TRBD1. The CDR3 length is 13 residues. Germline CDR1 is SGHNT and CDR2 is YYREEE (reference sequence). With 4 bases clipped from V and 8 bases from J, the junction kept 4 bases outside the gene matches.

The chain combines TRBV19 with TRBJ2-7; D gene uncertain. Trimming removed 3 bases at V and 0 bases at J, with 6 bases between. There are 13 residues in the CDR3. Germline CDR1 and CDR2: LNHDA and SQIVND (reference sequence). CDR3 in amino acids: CASSIGHSYEQYF. The DNA of the CDR3 is TGTGCCAGTAGTATTGGGCACTCCTACGAGCAGTACTTC.

J is TRBJ2-1 and V is TRBV11-2; D is uncertain. This CDR3 comprises 13 residues. Trimming removed 6 bases from V and 8 bases from J, with 14 bases in between. From germline, CDR1 is SGHAT and CDR2 FQNNGV. This chain's CDR3 is CASSPQADHEQFF. The CDR3 region has the DNA TGTGCCAGCAGTCCCCAGGCGGACCATGAGCAGTTCTTC.

The rearrangement uses TRBV28 and TRBJ1-1; 8 bases map to TRBD1. Germline lookup yields CDR1 MDHEN and CDR2 SYDVKM. The junction had 5 bases not matched to a gene; V was cut back by 6 bases and J by 2 bases. The CDR3 contains 14 residues. CDR3 protein: CASRPGGFNTEAFF. The CDR3 bases are TGTGCCAGCAGACCAGGGGGCTTCAACACTGAAGCTTTCTTT. Together with reference TRBV28 and TRBJ1-1, the CDR3 gives the full variable domain: DVKVTQSSRYLVKRTGEKVFLECVQDMDHENMFWYRQDPGLGLRLIYFSYDVKMKEKGDIPEGYSVSREKKERFSLILESASTNQTSMYLCASRPGGFNTEAFFGQGTRLTVV.

J is TRBJ2-1 and V is TRBV9; D perhaps matches TRBD1 (6 bases). Germline CDR1 is SGDLS and CDR2 is YYNGEE. The CDR3 sequence is 15 residues long. The germline V and J ends were trimmed by 0 bases and 5 bases, with 12 bases remaining between them. The CDR3 DNA is TGTGCCAGCAGCGTAGGCCCCCGACAGGACAATGAGCAGTTCTTC. Protein: CASSVGPRQDNEQFF.

J is TRBJ2-1 and V is TRBV5-1, with TRBD1 as a possible D gene (5 bases). Germline CDR1 reads SGHRS; CDR2 reads YFSETQ. V shed 4 bases and J shed 0 bases, with 8 bases lying between them. This CDR3 region has 14 residues. The CDR3 here is CASSPDTSYNEQFF. In nucleotides, the CDR3 is TGCGCCAGCAGCCCGGACACCTCCTACAATGAGCAGTTCTTC. The full variable domain, its missing parts supplied by reference TRBV5-1 and TRBJ2-1, is KAGVTQTPRYLIKTRGQQVTLSCSPISGHRSVSWYQQTPGQGLQFLFEYFSETQRNKGNFPGRFSGRQFSNSRSEMNVSTLELGDSALYLCASSPDTSYNEQFFGPGTRLTVL.

This CDR3 reads CASGYTEAFF. In DNA form, the CDR3 reads TGTGCCAGCGGGTACACTGAAGCTTTCTTT. The chain couples TRBV19 to TRBJ1-1, with D unresolved. V lost 9 bases and J lost 3, with 5 bases in between. Germline V CDR1 and CDR2: LNHDA, SQIVND (reference sequence). This CDR3 spans 10 amino acids. Using reference TRBV19 and TRBJ1-1 for the parts outside the CDR3, the full variable domain is DGGITQSPKYLFRKEGQNVTLSCEQNLNHDAMYWYRQDPGQGLRLIYYSQIVNDFQKGDIAEGYSVSREKKESFPLTVTSAQKNPTAFYLCASGYTEAFFGQGTRLTVV.

V gene TRBV25-1 combines with J gene TRBJ2-3; D call uncertain. The germline V and J ends were trimmed by 2 bases and 0 bases, with 9 bases remaining between them. The CDR3 is made up of 15 amino acids. Germline V gene data show CDR1 as MGHDK and CDR2 as SYGVNS. CDR3 in amino acids: CASSEGPHSTDTQYF. As DNA, the CDR3 is TGTGCCAGCAGTGAAGGTCCCCATAGCACAGATACGCAGTATTTT.

The chain employs TRBV27 and TRBJ2-2, with D maybe TRBD2 (5 bases). The V gene's germline CDR1 is MNHEY and CDR2 SMNVEV (reference sequence). V shed 3 bases and J shed 1 base, with 12 bases lying between them. The CDR3 contains 16 residues. As DNA, the CDR3 is TGTGCCAGCAGTTTGGTAGGAGCGGAGAACACCGGGGAGCTGTTTTTT. It specifies CASSLVGAENTGELFF.

V and J are TRBV7-2 and TRBJ1-6, with D possibly TRBD1 on 6 matching bases. V lost 1 base, J lost 9 bases, and 13 bases lay in between. The CDR3 loop spans 15 amino acids. The germline gives CDR1 SGHTA, CDR2 FQGNSA. The CDR3 region has the DNA TGTGCCAGCAGCTTAGTGGGGACACCTCCTTCACCCCTCCACTTT. Its protein is CASSLVGTPPSPLHF.

The V call is TRBV6-4, the J call TRBJ2-1; 9 bases match TRBD2. Germline lookup yields CDR1 MRHNA and CDR2 SNTAGT. The CDR3 has 16 residues. With 9 bases clipped from V and 8 bases from J, the junction kept 17 bases outside the gene matches. The CDR3 spells CARHEFAGLAWDEQFF. CDR3 bases: TGTGCCAGACATGAATTCGCAGGACTAGCGTGGGATGAGCAGTTCTTC.

This chain joins TRBV2 and TRBJ2-2; D tentatively fits TRBD1 or TRBD2 (6 bases each). V lost 7 bases to trimming and J lost 4 bases, with 22 bases between them. The germline gives CDR1 SNHLY, CDR2 FYNNEI. The CDR3 has 17 amino acids. The CDR3 spells CASTDPREQGTTGELFF. The CDR3 DNA reads as TGTGCCAGCACCGATCCCCGGGAGCAGGGGACCACCGGGGAGCTGTTTTTT.

The V gene is TRBV7-9, the J gene TRBJ2-5; D not certain. This CDR3 is 11 amino acids long. Trimming removed 5 bases from V and 2 bases from J, with 3 bases in between. Germline CDR1 SEHNR, CDR2 FQNEAQ (reference sequence). CDR3 amino acids: CASSIQETQYF. The CDR3 DNA sequence: TGTGCCAGCAGCATTCAAGAGACCCAGTACTTC.

The chain couples TRBV6-5 to TRBJ2-7; 12 bases line up with TRBD2. Germline V CDR1 and CDR2: MNHEY, SVGAGI. The CDR3 is 13 amino acids. Trimming at V came to 6 bases and at J to 6 bases, leaving 3 bases not matched to a gene. The CDR3 DNA sequence: TGTGCCAGCAGACTAGCGGGAGGCAGCGAGCAGTACTTC. It specifies CASRLAGGSEQYF.

This chain links TRBV2 with TRBJ1-2, with D possibly being TRBD1 (5 bases). Germline assignment: CDR1 SNHLY and CDR2 FYNNEI. Trimming stripped 3 bases from V and 3 bases from J, with 8 bases between. CDR3 size: 13 residues. The CDR3: CASSEGGDYGYTF. The CDR3, as DNA: TGTGCCAGCAGTGAGGGAGGGGACTATGGCTACACCTTC.

The gene calls are TRBV20-1 and TRBJ1-5; 8 bases align to TRBD1. Germline CDR1 is DFQATT and CDR2 is SNEGSKA (reference sequence). V shed 6 bases and J 7 bases; nucleotides not matched to a gene: 11. The CDR3 contains 14 residues. Written as DNA, the CDR3 is TGCAGTGCGAGTACTCTGACAGGGGTGCAGCCCCAGCATTTT. Translating gives CSASTLTGVQPQHF.

The V gene is TRBV5-6, the J gene TRBJ1-4; 8 positions agree with TRBD1. The CDR3 has 14 amino acids. V shed 1 base and J 7 bases; nucleotides not matched to a gene: 3. Per the germline V gene, CDR1 is SGHDT and CDR2 is YYEEEE. The CDR3 bases are TGTGCCAGCAGCTTGCGACAGGGGCTTGAAAAACTGTTTTTT. As protein: CASSLRQGLEKLFF.

This clone is a singleton in its sample. The chain employs TRBV3-1 (or the pseudogene TRBV3-2) and TRBJ2-5; D unclear. The V and J ends lost 2 bases and 1 base respectively, with 17 bases between them. Germline CDR1 reads LGHDT; CDR2 reads YNNKEL (reference sequence). This CDR3 spans 17 amino acids. The CDR3 sequence: CASSQIDLSVGQETQYF. The CDR3 DNA reads TGTGCCAGCAGCCAAATCGACCTTTCAGTGGGCCAAGAGACCCAGTACTTC.

This chain uses TRBV12-3 or TRBV12-4 with TRBJ1-6; D ambiguous. Trimming pared 3 bases from V and 10 bases from J, leaving 7 bases between. The CDR3 consists of 12 residues. In nucleotides, the CDR3 is TGTGCCAGCAGTTTCAGTGGGTCACCCCTCCACTTT. This codes for CASSFSGSPLHF.